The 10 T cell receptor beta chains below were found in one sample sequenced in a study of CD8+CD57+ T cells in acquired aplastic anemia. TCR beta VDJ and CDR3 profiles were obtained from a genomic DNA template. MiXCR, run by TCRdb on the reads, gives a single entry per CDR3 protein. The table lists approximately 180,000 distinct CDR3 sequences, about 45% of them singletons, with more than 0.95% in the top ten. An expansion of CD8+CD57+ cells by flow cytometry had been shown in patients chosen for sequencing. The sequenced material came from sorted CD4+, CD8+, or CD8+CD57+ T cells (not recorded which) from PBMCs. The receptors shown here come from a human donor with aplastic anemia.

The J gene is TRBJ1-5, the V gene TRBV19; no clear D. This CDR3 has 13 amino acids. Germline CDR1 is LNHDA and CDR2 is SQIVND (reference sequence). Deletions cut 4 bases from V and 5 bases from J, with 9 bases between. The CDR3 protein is CASSKMRDQPQHF. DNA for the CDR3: TGTGCCAGTAGTAAGATGAGGGATCAGCCCCAGCATTTT.

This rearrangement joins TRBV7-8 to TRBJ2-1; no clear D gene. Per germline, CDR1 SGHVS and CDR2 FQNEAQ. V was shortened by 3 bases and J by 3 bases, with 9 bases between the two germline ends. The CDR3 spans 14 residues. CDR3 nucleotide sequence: TGTGCCAGCAGCTTGAAAGGCGGCTACAATGAGCAGTTCTTC. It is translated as CASSLKGGYNEQFF.

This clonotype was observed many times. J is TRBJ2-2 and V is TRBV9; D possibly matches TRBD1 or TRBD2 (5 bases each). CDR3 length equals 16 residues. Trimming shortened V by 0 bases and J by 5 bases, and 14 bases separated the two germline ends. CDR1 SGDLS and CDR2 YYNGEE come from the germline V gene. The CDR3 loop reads CASSVGARGGTGELFF. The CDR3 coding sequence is TGTGCCAGCAGCGTAGGGGCGAGGGGCGGGACCGGGGAGCTGTTTTTT.

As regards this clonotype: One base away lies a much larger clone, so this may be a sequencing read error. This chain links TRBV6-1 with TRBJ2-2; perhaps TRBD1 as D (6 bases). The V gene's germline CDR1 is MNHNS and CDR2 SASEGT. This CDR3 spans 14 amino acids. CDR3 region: CAGSARQDPGELFF. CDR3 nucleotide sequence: TGTGCCGGCAGTGCCAGACAGGACCCCGGGGAGCTGTTTTTT.

The CDR3 region has the DNA TGTGCCACCGGGACAGGGCTAAAAGATTACGAGCAGTACTTC. Protein sequence: CATGTGLKDYEQYF. This rearrangement joins TRBV10-3 to TRBJ2-7; 9 nucleotides agree with TRBD1. Germline V gives CDR1 ENHRY, CDR2 SYGVKD. This CDR3 comprises 14 residues. With 10 bases clipped from V and 4 bases from J, the junction kept 11 bases outside the gene matches.

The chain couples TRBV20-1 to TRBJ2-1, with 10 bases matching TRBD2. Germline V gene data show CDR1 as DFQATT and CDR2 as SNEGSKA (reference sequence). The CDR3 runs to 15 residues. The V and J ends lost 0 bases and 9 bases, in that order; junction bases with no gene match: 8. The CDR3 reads CSARDGSGGALEQFF. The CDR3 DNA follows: TGCAGTGCTAGAGATGGGAGCGGGGGGGCCCTTGAGCAGTTCTTC.

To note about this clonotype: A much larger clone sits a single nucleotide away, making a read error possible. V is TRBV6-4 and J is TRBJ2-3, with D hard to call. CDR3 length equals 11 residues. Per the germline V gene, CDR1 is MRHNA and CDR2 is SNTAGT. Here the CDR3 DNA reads TGTGCCAGCATATTTCCAGATGCGCAGTATTTT. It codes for CASIFPDAQYF.

The CDR3 protein is CSARVTGRENTGELFF. DNA for the CDR3: TGCAGTGCTAGAGTGACAGGGAGAGAGAACACCGGGGAGCTGTTTTTT. The J gene is TRBJ2-2, the V gene TRBV20-1; TRBD1 matches at 7 bases. V trimming: 1 base; J trimming: 1 base; junction bases outside the gene matches: 6. Germline CDR1 DFQATT, CDR2 SNEGSKA (reference sequence). The CDR3 extends over 16 amino acids.

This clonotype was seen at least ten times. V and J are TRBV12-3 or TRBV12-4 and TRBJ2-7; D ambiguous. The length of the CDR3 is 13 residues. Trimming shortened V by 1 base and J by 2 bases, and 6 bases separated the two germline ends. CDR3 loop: CASSLDRTYEQYF. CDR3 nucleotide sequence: TGTGCCAGCAGTTTAGATCGAACCTACGAGCAGTACTTC.

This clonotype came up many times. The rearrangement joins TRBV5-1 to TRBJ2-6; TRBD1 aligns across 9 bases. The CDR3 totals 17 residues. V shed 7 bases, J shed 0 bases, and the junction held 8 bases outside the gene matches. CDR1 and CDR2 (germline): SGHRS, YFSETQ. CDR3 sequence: CASGRDRAVSGANVLTF. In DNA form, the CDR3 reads TGCGCCAGCGGAAGGGACAGGGCGGTCTCTGGGGCCAACGTCCTGACTTTC.